This T cell receptor beta chain appears in the sequencing data of a study of blood T cell repertoires in COVID-19. Looking at the study overall: COVID-19 samples collected from the United States, Italy and Spain covered acute and convalescent phases. Nucleic acid was either cDNA or gDNA, and it came from T cells, B-cell-depleted T cells, or PBMCs.

The germline CDR1 and CDR2 sequences are MNHNS and SASEGT. This CDR3 is 15 amino acids long. Trimming removed 1 base from V and 8 bases from J, with 17 bases in between. In the authors' methods: Reference gene primers were amplified, and this amplification served to estimate nucleated cell counts. Using immunoSEQ multiplex PCR, the repertoire was profiled, and TCRdb retains in-frame clones only, with some absent. V, J and clone size reflect that table, while D and trimming were determined from the DNA. Of around 200,000 clones in the sample, more than 85% were seen once. What was sequenced was peripheral blood. The chain carries TRBV6-1 and TRBJ1-1; D possibly corresponds to TRBD1 (6 bases). The receptor was isolated from a woman of 80 years or more in a cohort sampled during active or convalescent COVID-19. The CDR3 sequence is CASSEEHRVWDEAFF. CDR3 nucleotide sequence: TGTGCCAGCAGTGAAGAACACAGGGTCTGGGACGAAGCTTTCTTT.